The subject of this entry is one T cell receptor beta chain. This record comes from a study of blood T cell repertoires in COVID-19. Overall study context: Collection of acute and convalescent COVID-19 samples took place in the United States, Italy and Spain. In each case, the material was cDNA or gDNA derived from T cells, B-cell-depleted T cells, or PBMCs.

V dropped 4 bases and J dropped 5 bases, with 11 bases sitting between them. The CDR3 covers 13 residues. The table came from immunoSEQ multiplex PCR; TCRdb's copy has only in-frame clones and leaves some out. There are hundreds of thousands of clones in the sample; about 88% occur only once, and around 0.7% lies in the top ten. The TCR originated in a man aged 35 to 55 with acute or convalescent COVID-19. This chain joins TRBV12-3 or TRBV12-4 and TRBJ2-5; D gene unclear. Input material: peripheral blood. The CDR3 spells CASSSLLRETQYF. DNA of the CDR3: TGTGCCAGCAGTTCGCTATTGAGGGAGACCCAGTACTTC.